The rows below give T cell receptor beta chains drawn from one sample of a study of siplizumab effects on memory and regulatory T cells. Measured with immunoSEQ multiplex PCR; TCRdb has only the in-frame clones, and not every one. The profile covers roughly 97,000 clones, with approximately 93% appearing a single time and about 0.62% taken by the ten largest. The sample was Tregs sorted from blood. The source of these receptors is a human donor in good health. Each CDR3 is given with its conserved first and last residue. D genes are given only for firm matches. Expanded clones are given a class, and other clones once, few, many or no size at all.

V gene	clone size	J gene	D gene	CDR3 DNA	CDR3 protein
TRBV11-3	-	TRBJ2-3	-	TGTGCCAGCAGCTTTTGGCAGGAGGCAGATACGCAGTATTTT	CASSFWQEADTQYF
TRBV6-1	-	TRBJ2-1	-	TGTGCCAGCAGTGAATTGGGCCTAGCAGGCGTAAATGAGCAGTTCTTC	CASSELGLAGVNEQFF
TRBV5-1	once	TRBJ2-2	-	TGCGCCAGCAGCTTACCCGGGGGTGCCGGGGAGCTGTTTTTT	CASSLPGGAGELFF
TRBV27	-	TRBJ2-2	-	TGTGCCAGCAGTTTATATTTCAGGGACACCGGGGAGCTGTTTTTT	CASSLYFRDTGELFF
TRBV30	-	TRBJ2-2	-	TGTGCCTGGATTTCATGGGCGAACACCGGGGAGCTGTTTTTT	CAWISWANTGELFF
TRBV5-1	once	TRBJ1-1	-	TGCGCCAGCAGCCGCACAGGGATTACTGAAGCTTTCTTT	CASSRTGITEAFF
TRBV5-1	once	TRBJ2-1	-	TGCGCCAGCAGCATCGGCAGGACCCTATTCTCCTACAATGAGCAGTTCTTC	CASSIGRTLFSYNEQFF
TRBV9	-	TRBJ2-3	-	TGTGCCAGCAGCGTAGGCTCAGGGGTGGTCGTGACGCAGTATTTT	CASSVGSGVVVTQYF
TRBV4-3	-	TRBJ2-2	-	TGCGCCAGCAGCCAAGACTACAGGGACCGGGAGCTGTTTTTT	CASSQDYRDRELFF
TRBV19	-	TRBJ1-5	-	TGTGCCAGTAGTATAGCAGGGCCCAATCAGCCCCAGCATTTT	CASSIAGPNQPQHF
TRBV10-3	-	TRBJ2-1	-	TGTGCCATCAGTGAGTCACCAGGGCGCGAGCAGTTCTTC	CAISESPGREQFF
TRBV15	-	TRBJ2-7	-	TGTGCCACCAGCAGACCCGGGACTCCTTTTTTATTC	CATSRPGTPFLF
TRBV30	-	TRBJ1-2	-	TGTGCCTGGAGTGTACACTCTAACTATGGCTACACCTTC	CAWSVHSNYGYTF
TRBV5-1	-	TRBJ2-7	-	TGCGCCAGCAGCACCGGACTCCCGATCTCCTACGAGCAGTACTTC	CASSTGLPISYEQYF
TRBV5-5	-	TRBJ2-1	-	TGTGCCAGCAGCTCGTGGGGCTCCTACAATGAGCAGTTCTTC	CASSSWGSYNEQFF
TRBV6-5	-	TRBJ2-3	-	TGTGCCAGCATGGAGGGCCGGGGGACAGATACGCAGTATTTT	CASMEGRGTDTQYF
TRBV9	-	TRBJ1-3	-	TGTGCCAGCAGCGTAGAGGCCGAAATGGGAAACACCATATATTTT	CASSVEAEMGNTIYF
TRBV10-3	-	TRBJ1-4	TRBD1	TGTGCCATCAGGGAACAGGGGTCAGAACTGTTTTTT	CAIREQGSELFF
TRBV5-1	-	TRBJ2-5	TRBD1	TGCGCCAGCAGCCAACAGGGGACCCAAGAGACCCAGTACTTC	CASSQQGTQETQYF
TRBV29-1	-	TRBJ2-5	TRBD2	TGCAGCGTTGAGCTCTTAGAACACGGGGGCGGGAGGGCTGGCGAGACCCAGTACTTC	CSVELLEHGGGRAGETQYF
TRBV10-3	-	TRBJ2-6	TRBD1	TGTGCCATCAGTGAGCGGACAGGTCCAGGATCTGGGGCCAACGTCCTGACTTTC	CAISERTGPGSGANVLTF
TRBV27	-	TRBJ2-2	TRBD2	TGTGCCAGCAGTTTCCAGGGACTAGCACCCGGGGAGCTGTTTTTT	CASSFQGLAPGELFF
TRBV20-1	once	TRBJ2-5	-	TGCAGTGCTAGACAAGAGACCCAGTACTTC	CSARQETQYF
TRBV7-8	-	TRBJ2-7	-	TGTGCCAGCAGCTTCATTTGGGGTAGAAATCTCTACGAGCAGTACTTC	CASSFIWGRNLYEQYF
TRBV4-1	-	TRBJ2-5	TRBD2	TGCGCCAGCAGCCCCCTGGGAGGGTCGGAGACCCAGTACTTC	CASSPLGGSETQYF
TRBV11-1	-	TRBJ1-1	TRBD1	TGTGCCAGCAGCAAGCAGGGGGCCTTGATAACCACTGAAGCTTTCTTT	CASSKQGALITTEAFF
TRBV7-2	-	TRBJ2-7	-	TGTGCCAGCAGCAAATTCCGGGCCGCTTCCTACGAGCAGTACTTC	CASSKFRAASYEQYF
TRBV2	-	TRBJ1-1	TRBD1	TGTGCCAGCAGTGGCAATAGCGGACAGGGGAGTTGGAACACTGAAGCTTTCTTT	CASSGNSGQGSWNTEAFF
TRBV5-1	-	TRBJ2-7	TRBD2	TGCGCCAGCAGCTTTGAGCGGGAGTACGAGCAGTACTTC	CASSFEREYEQYF
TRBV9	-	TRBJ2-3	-	TGTGCCAGCAGCCCTGGGGACTTAGGGACGCAGTATTTT	CASSPGDLGTQYF
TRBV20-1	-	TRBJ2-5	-	TGCAGTGCTACTGGGGGGGAGACCCAGTACTTC	CSATGGETQYF
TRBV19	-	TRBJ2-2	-	TGTGCCAGTACCGTATCCTCCGGGGAGCTGTTTTTT	CASTVSSGELFF
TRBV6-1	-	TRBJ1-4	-	TGTGCCAGCAGTCCGACGGGGAGAAGGGAAAAACTGTTTTTT	CASSPTGRREKLFF
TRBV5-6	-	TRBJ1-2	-	TGTGCCAGCAGCTTGGGGGTCGAGGCCTATGGCTACACCTTC	CASSLGVEAYGYTF
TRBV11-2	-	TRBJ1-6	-	TGTGCCAGCAGCTTAGAGGGCGCGAGCTCCTATAATTCACCCCTCCACTTT	CASSLEGASSYNSPLHF
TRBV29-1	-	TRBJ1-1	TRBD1	TGCAGCGTTAGGCCGTACAGGGGGACGACCAGAATGAACACTGAAGCTTTCTTT	CSVRPYRGTTRMNTEAFF
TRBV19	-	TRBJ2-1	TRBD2	TGTGCCAGTAGTATTCTGGCGGGGGGCTCCTACAATGAGCAGTTCTTC	CASSILAGGSYNEQFF
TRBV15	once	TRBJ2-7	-	TGTGCCACCAGCCCCTCCCGGCCCTACGAGCAGTACTTC	CATSPSRPYEQYF
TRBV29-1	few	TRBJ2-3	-	TGCAGTGAGAGGATGGGGTCGGGCACAGATACGCAGTATTTT	CSERMGSGTDTQYF